Sequencing of this T cell receptor (beta chain) was carried out in a study of vaccination effects on CD4 cells after COVID-19. Study in general: Each person got two doses of an mRNA SARS-CoV-2 vaccine, BNT162b2 or mRNA-1273.

Concerning this clone itself: What it recognizes is unknown.

The data were produced by immunoSEQ multiplex PCR, yet TCRdb's version contains in-frame clones alone and is incomplete. This sample has 25,000 to 35,000 clones, with around 72% found just once. The germline gives CDR1 GTSNPN, CDR2 SVGIG (reference sequence). V dropped 2 bases and J dropped 7; count of bases not matched to a gene: 2. The CDR3 extends over 13 amino acids. Sequencing followed a ViraFEST assay step that expanded antigen-specific CD4+ T cells with viral peptide pools. Cells that had been cultured for ten to eleven days were the source of isolated CD4+ T cells. Negative nucleocapsid antibody tests before and after vaccination confirmed no previous SARS-CoV-2 infection. Each culture well received approximately 2 million PBMC. These cells were then cultured in IMDM with 9 to 10 IU/ml IL-2 and roughly 10 ug/ml peptides. IL-2 medium took the place of half the medium on both days 3 and 7. Findings of the study overall: Limitations: small convalescent group and missing early post-infection timepoints.

The chain carries TRBV30 and TRBJ1-6; 7 bases agree with TRBD1. The receptor was derived from a human donor who received a COVID-19 vaccine. Here the sequenced sample was CD4+ T cells from PBMCs cultured with SARS-CoV-2 spike peptides, taken before COVID-19 vaccination. The CDR3 coding sequence is TGTGCCTGGAGTAAGGGGGCAAATTCACCCCTCCACTTT. Translating gives CAWSKGANSPLHF. Based on the CDR3 plus reference TRBV30 and TRBJ1-6, the full variable domain is SQTIHQWPATLVQPVGSPLSLECTVEGTSNPNLYWYRQAAGRGLQLLFYSVGIGQISSEVPQNLSASRPQDRQFILSSKKLLLSDSGFYLCAWSKGANSPLHFGNGTRLTVT.